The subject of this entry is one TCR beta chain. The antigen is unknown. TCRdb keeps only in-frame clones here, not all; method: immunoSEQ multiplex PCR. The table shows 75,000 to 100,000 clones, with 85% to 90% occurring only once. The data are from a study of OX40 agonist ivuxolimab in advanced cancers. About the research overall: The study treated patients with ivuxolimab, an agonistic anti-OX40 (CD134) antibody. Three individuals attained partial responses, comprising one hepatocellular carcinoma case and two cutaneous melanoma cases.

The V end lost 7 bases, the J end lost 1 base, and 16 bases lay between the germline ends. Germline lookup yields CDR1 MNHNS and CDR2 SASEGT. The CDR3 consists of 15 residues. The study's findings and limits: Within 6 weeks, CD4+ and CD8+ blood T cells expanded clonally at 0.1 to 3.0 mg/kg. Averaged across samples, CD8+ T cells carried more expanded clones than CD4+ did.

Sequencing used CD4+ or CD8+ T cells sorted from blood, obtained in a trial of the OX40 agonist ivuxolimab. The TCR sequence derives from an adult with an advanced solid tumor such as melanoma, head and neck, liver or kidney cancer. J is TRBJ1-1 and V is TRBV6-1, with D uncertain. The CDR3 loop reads CASTTLGRRNTEAFF. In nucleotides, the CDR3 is TGTGCCAGCACCACCCTAGGGAGGAGGAACACTGAAGCTTTCTTT.